This note documents a single T cell receptor beta chain sequence. The data are from a study of blood T cell repertoires in COVID-19. The protocol was immunoSEQ multiplex PCR, while the TCRdb copy is restricted to in-frame clones and leaves out a portion. The top ten hold roughly a tenth of the sample, which has 200,000 to 250,000 clones, 70% to 90% seen once. This sequence originates from a man aged 25-45 years who had recovered from COVID-19. The sample consisted of PBMCs or T cells enriched from blood (not recorded which).

In DNA form, the CDR3 reads TGTGCCAGCACCGGGACTCCTGGAAACACCATATATTTT. Protein product: CASTGTPGNTIYF. This rearrangement joins TRBV9 to TRBJ1-3; tentative D call: TRBD1 (5 bases). The V end was cut by 6 bases, the J end by 2 bases, with 9 bases between. Germline lookup yields CDR1 SGDLS and CDR2 YYNGEE. The length of the CDR3 is 13 residues.